What follows are 28 T cell receptor beta chains derived from one specimen sequenced in a study of blood T cell repertoires in COVID-19. Using immunoSEQ multiplex PCR, the repertoire was profiled, and TCRdb retains in-frame clones only, with some absent. The data show about 400,000 clones, with approximately 88% seen just once and approximately 2.1% held by the top ten. The specimen sequenced was PBMCs or T cells enriched from blood (not recorded which). Source of these receptors: a woman aged 40 to 50 with acute COVID-19.

V gene TRBV7-8 combines with J gene TRBJ1-5, with TRBD1 matching 10 bases. The CDR3 has 16 amino acids. Germline V gives CDR1 SGHVS, CDR2 FQNEAQ. J lost 5 bases, V lost 1 base, and 5 bases had no gene match. The CDR3 is CASSLGDRGRDQPQHF. The CDR3, as DNA: TGTGCCAGCAGCTTAGGAGACAGGGGGCGAGATCAGCCCCAGCATTTT.

As DNA, the CDR3 is TGTGCCAGTAGTAAGGTGGGGGGAGTGGATACGCAGTATTTT. Protein product: CASSKVGGVDTQYF. This chain connects TRBV19 to TRBJ2-3; D might be TRBD2 (6 bases). Germline CDR1 reads LNHDA; CDR2 reads SQIVND (reference sequence). The CDR3 consists of 14 residues. Trimming took off 4 bases at V and 6 bases at J, with 14 bases between the two ends.

The rearrangement links TRBV2 to TRBJ1-2; no clear D gene. The CDR3 totals 13 residues. The V and J ends lost 1 base and 5 bases respectively, with 8 bases between them. Per germline, CDR1 SNHLY and CDR2 FYNNEI. CDR3 bases: TGTGCCAGCAGTGAAGAAGAGAGTTATGGCTACACCTTC. Translating it yields CASSEEESYGYTF.

The chain couples TRBV9 to TRBJ2-2; TRBD2 matches at 12 bases. Germline V CDR1 and CDR2: SGDLS, YYNGEE. Unmatched junction bases numbered 3, after V lost 3 bases and J lost 6 bases. The CDR3 has 15 amino acids. The CDR3 region has the DNA TGTGCCAGCAGCGCGCTAGCGGGGGGGCCCGGGGAGCTGTTTTTT. Translated, it gives CASSALAGGPGELFF.

The rearrangement uses TRBV4-2 and TRBJ2-5, with 8 bases identical to TRBD2. The CDR3 has 16 amino acids. CDR1 is LGHNA and CDR2 is YNFKEQ in the germline V gene. J was trimmed by 9 bases and V by 1 base; bases with no gene match: 13. This CDR3 is CASSQVTLAGPGAQYF. The CDR3 DNA reads TGTGCCAGCAGCCAAGTAACCCTAGCGGGCCCGGGGGCCCAGTACTTC.

About this clone itself: This same CDR3 is encoded by further DNA sequences in the sample. V usage is TRBV30 and J usage is TRBJ2-3, with D possibly matching TRBD2 (6 bases). V lost 0 bases, J lost 0 bases, and 10 bases lay in between. The germline CDR1 and CDR2 sequences are GTSNPN and SVGIG (reference sequence). The CDR3 has 15 amino acids. The CDR3: CAWSVRRESTDTQYF. For the CDR3, the DNA is TGTGCCTGGAGTGTAAGGCGGGAAAGCACAGATACGCAGTATTTT.

As regards this clone: Compared with germline, one end of the junction differs, possibly owing to a read error. The V and J genes are TRBV7-9 and TRBJ1-4; TRBD1 is a possible D gene (5 bases). Germline CDR1 and CDR2: SEHNR and FQNEAQ (reference sequence). This CDR3 comprises 15 residues. As DNA, the CDR3 is TGTGCCAGCAGCCTAGCTGAAGGGGCGGATGAAAAACTGTTTTTT. It codes for CASSLAEGADEKLFF.

The rearrangement uses TRBV30 and TRBJ2-1; a weak D match, TRBD1 (6 bases). The germline gives CDR1 GTSNPN, CDR2 SVGIG (reference sequence). Between the trimmed V and J ends, which lost 0 bases and 10 bases, there was a span of 10 bases. The length of the CDR3 is 12 residues. The CDR3 spells CAWSVTGREQFF. CDR3 in DNA: TGTGCCTGGAGTGTGACAGGACGAGAGCAGTTCTTC.

The chain combines TRBV11-2 with TRBJ2-2, with 7 bases aligning to TRBD1. In germline, CDR1 is SGHAT, CDR2 FQNNGV. The length of the CDR3 is 15 residues. Trimming at V came to 1 base and at J to 4 bases, leaving 3 bases not matched to a gene. This CDR3 is CASSLGQGITGELFF. Written as DNA, the CDR3 is TGTGCCAGCAGCTTAGGACAGGGCATCACCGGGGAGCTGTTTTTT.

The J gene is TRBJ1-4, the V gene TRBV4-1; tentatively, D is TRBD1 (6 bases). CDR1 and CDR2 from the germline V gene are MGHRA and YSYEKL. V lost 1 base, J lost 6 bases, and 6 bases lay in between. CDR3 length equals 13 residues. CDR3 bases: TGCGCCAGCAGCCAAGCAGGGGATGAAAAACTGTTTTTT. Residues: CASSQAGDEKLFF.

This chain uses TRBV15 with TRBJ1-5; D may be TRBD1 (5 bases). Trimming stripped 1 base from V and 4 bases from J, with 14 bases between. Germline-derived CDR1 and CDR2 are LNHNV and YYDKDF (reference sequence). This CDR3 has 16 residues. DNA of the CDR3: TGTGCCACCAGCAGAGGTCGAGGCCAGGGAAATCAGCCCCAGCATTTT. As protein: CATSRGRGQGNQPQHF.

This chain links TRBV9 with TRBJ1-2; perhaps TRBD1 as D (6 bases). The V gene's germline CDR1 is SGDLS and CDR2 YYNGEE. Trimming stripped 0 bases from V and 6 bases from J, with 15 bases between. The CDR3 loop spans 15 amino acids. CDR3 DNA sequence: TGTGCCAGCAGCGTAGGTATAACAGGGCGCGATGGCTACACCTTC. Encoded protein: CASSVGITGRDGYTF.

The V and J genes are TRBV6-5 and TRBJ2-1; possibly TRBD1 for D (6 bases). The CDR3 is 12 amino acids. V dropped 8 bases and J dropped 2 bases, with 7 bases sitting between them. In germline, CDR1 is MNHEY, CDR2 SVGAGI. Written as DNA, the CDR3 is TGTGCCAGCGGGACAACCTACAATGAGCAGTTCTTC. This sequence encodes CASGTTYNEQFF.

The chain couples TRBV18 to TRBJ1-1; D is uncertain. Germline V gene lookup returns CDR1 KGHSH and CDR2 LQKENI. The CDR3 has 14 amino acids. The V end was cut by 2 bases, the J end by 0 bases, with 7 bases between. CDR3 coding DNA: TGTGCCAGCTCACCAGAGACAATGAACACTGAAGCTTTCTTT. It yields the protein CASSPETMNTEAFF.

The chain is built from TRBV21-1 and TRBJ2-3; the tabulated D call, TRBD2, remains unverified against the DNA. TRBV21-1 is an annotated pseudogene. The CDR3 has 13 amino acids. The CDR3 is CASIAGATDTQYF. The CDR3, as DNA: TGTGCCAGCATTGCGGGGGCCACAGATACGCAGTATTTT.

To note about this clone: The identical CDR3 is also encoded by other nucleotide sequences in the sample. The genes are TRBV27 and TRBJ1-1; 7 nucleotides match TRBD1. Germline CDR1 reads MNHEY; CDR2 reads SMNVEV (reference sequence). CDR3 length: 13 residues. Trimming took 3 bases from V and 5 from J; bases not matched to a gene: 3. The CDR3 sequence: CASSLAGGTEAFF. The DNA for the CDR3 is TGTGCCAGCAGTTTGGCAGGGGGGACTGAAGCTTTCTTT.

This chain links TRBV6-5 with TRBJ2-2; 8 bases line up with TRBD1. CDR1 and CDR2 (germline): MNHEY, SVGAGI. The CDR3 spans 16 residues. Trimming cost V 1 base and J 6 bases; bases outside gene matches: 7. The CDR3 reads CASSYFIQGGSGELFF. CDR3 in DNA: TGTGCCAGCAGTTACTTTATACAGGGGGGATCCGGGGAGCTGTTTTTT.

This chain connects TRBV7-6 to TRBJ1-4, with 7 bases fitting TRBD1. Germline CDR1 SGHVS, CDR2 FNYEAQ. J lost 11 bases, V lost 6 bases, and 12 bases had no gene match. The CDR3 spans 14 residues. CDR3 sequence (DNA): TGTGCCAGCAGGGAAGGGACAGTCAGCGGGAAACTGTTTTTT. Translated, it gives CASREGTVSGKLFF. The full variable domain, completed using reference TRBV7-6 and TRBJ1-4, is GAGVSQSPRYKVTKRGQDVALRCDPISGHVSLYWYRQALGQGPEFLTYFNYEAQQDKSGLPNDRFSAERPEGSISTLTIQRTEQRDSAMYRCASREGTVSGKLFFGSGTQLSVL.

Comments on this clone: Other DNA sequences in this sample translate to the same CDR3. CDR3 in DNA: TGCGCCAGCAGCTTCCAGGGTTCCTACGAGCAGTACTTC. It yields the protein CASSFQGSYEQYF. The chain has TRBV5-1 and TRBJ2-7; a weak D match, TRBD1 (5 bases). Germline V gives CDR1 SGHRS, CDR2 YFSETQ. The CDR3 sequence is 13 residues long. The V and J ends lost 2 bases and 1 base respectively, with 7 bases between them.

The rearrangement joins TRBV5-1 to TRBJ1-1; tentatively, D is TRBD1 (6 bases). The CDR3 length is 14 residues. V gave up 5 bases and J gave up 3 bases, with 14 bases separating them. Germline assignment: CDR1 SGHRS and CDR2 YFSETQ. For the CDR3, the DNA is TGCGCCAGCAGGGGACACTCTGGGGACACTGAAGCTTTCTTT. Amino acids: CASRGHSGDTEAFF.

The V gene is TRBV7-8, the J gene TRBJ1-3, with D maybe TRBD1 (6 bases). This CDR3 region has 15 residues. With 4 bases removed from V and 2 bases from J, the gap between germline ends came to 12 bases. Per the germline V gene, CDR1 is SGHVS and CDR2 is FQNEAQ. The CDR3 sequence: CASSSTQGPGNTIYF. The CDR3 bases are TGTGCCAGCAGCTCGACACAGGGCCCTGGAAACACCATATATTTT.

Comment on this clone: Additional DNA sequences in this sample encode the identical CDR3. This rearrangement joins TRBV27 to TRBJ1-1; 7 bases fit TRBD1. The CDR3 is made up of 15 amino acids. V lost 5 bases to trimming and J lost 1 base; unmatched junction nucleotides: 7. Germline lookup yields CDR1 MNHEY and CDR2 SMNVEV (reference sequence). The CDR3: CASSDGQAANTEAFF. The CDR3 bases are TGTGCCAGCAGTGACGGACAGGCCGCGAACACTGAAGCTTTCTTT.

The rearrangement joins TRBV7-2 to TRBJ2-1; 9 bases align to TRBD2. The CDR3 has 16 amino acids. Germline lookup yields CDR1 SGHTA and CDR2 FQGNSA. Trimming removed 4 bases from V and 2 bases from J; junction bases left unmatched: 6. The CDR3 sequence: CASSSGLAATYNEQFF. The CDR3 DNA sequence: TGTGCCAGCAGCTCGGGACTAGCTGCTACCTACAATGAGCAGTTCTTC.

The chain uses TRBV29-1 and TRBJ1-2, with a tentative D call TRBD1 (5 bases). The germline V and J ends were trimmed by 1 base and 10 bases, with 13 bases remaining between them. There are 12 residues in the CDR3. Germline V gene lookup returns CDR1 SQVTM and CDR2 ANQGSEA. The CDR3 DNA sequence: TGCAGCGTTGAAGGGCAGGGAGGGGACTACACCTTC. Its translation is CSVEGQGGDYTF.

The CDR3 nucleotides are TGTGCCAGTAGGTACAGGTTATCCTACGAGCAGTACTTC. Translation gives CASRYRLSYEQYF. V is TRBV19 and J is TRBJ2-7, with a possible D match to TRBD1 (5 bases). Germline values: CDR1 LNHDA, CDR2 SQIVND (reference sequence). CDR3 length: 13 amino acids. Trimming stripped 6 bases from V and 1 base from J, with 10 bases between.

This chain uses TRBV5-6 with TRBJ1-2; weak D call: TRBD1 (5 bases). There are 15 residues in the CDR3. Trimming pared 4 bases from V and 2 bases from J, leaving 15 bases between. CDR1 is SGHDT and CDR2 is YYEEEE in the germline V gene. The CDR3 loop reads CASSAGPGTNYGYTF. The CDR3, as DNA: TGTGCCAGCAGCGCGGGGCCGGGGACCAACTATGGCTACACCTTC.

The genes are TRBV30 and TRBJ1-1; 9 bases match TRBD1. CDR1 and CDR2 from the germline V gene are GTSNPN and SVGIG (reference sequence). The CDR3 totals 14 residues. The trim removed 3 bases at V and 7 bases at J, leaving 9 bases unmatched. The CDR3 loop is CAWRIGTGISEAFF. For the CDR3, the DNA is TGTGCCTGGAGGATCGGGACAGGGATAAGTGAAGCTTTCTTT.

The V call is TRBV5-1, the J call TRBJ2-7; 12 bases line up with TRBD1. The CDR3 length is 14 residues. With V trimmed by 6 bases and J by 6 bases, 7 bases remained unmatched. From germline, CDR1 is SGHRS and CDR2 YFSETQ. The CDR3 sequence is CASNPGTGGGEQYF. DNA for the CDR3: TGCGCCAGCAACCCCGGGACAGGGGGCGGCGAGCAGTACTTC.